These 11 T cell receptor beta chains originate from one sample sequenced in a study of cytomegalovirus exposure and HLA in healthy donors. The PCR employed 60 Vbeta primers together with 13 Jbeta primers. Sequencing used immunoSEQ multiplex PCR; TCRdb keeps in-frame clones, though not all of them. In the table there are around 220,000 clones, 83% of which are singletons. Specimen: PBMCs. These receptors came from a girl between 10 and 17 years old in good health and CMV-seronegative.

J is TRBJ1-5 and V is TRBV6-1; tentative D call: TRBD1 (5 bases). The V end lost 10 bases, the J end lost 7 bases, and 17 bases lay between the germline ends. CDR3 length equals 13 residues. CDR1 MNHNS and CDR2 SASEGT come from the germline V gene. The CDR3 loop reads CATRGSSYQPQHF. CDR3 sequence (DNA): TGTGCCACCCGGGGGTCCAGCTACCAGCCCCAGCATTTT.

The chain is built from TRBV7-9 and TRBJ2-3; 7 nucleotides align to TRBD2. Looked up from germline, CDR1 is SEHNR and CDR2 is FQNEAQ (reference sequence). The length of the CDR3 is 15 residues. The V segment lost 3 bases and the J segment 1 base; nucleotides outside the gene matches: 4. CDR3 protein: CASSLAAGGTDTQYF. For the CDR3, the DNA is TGTGCCAGCAGCTTGGCGGCGGGGGGCACAGATACGCAGTATTTT.

The chain links TRBV5-4 to TRBJ1-1, with D possibly being TRBD1 (6 bases). CDR1 SGHNT and CDR2 YYREEE come from the germline V gene (reference sequence). CDR3 length: 16 amino acids. The V end lost 4 bases, the J end lost 0 bases, and 16 bases lay between the germline ends. The CDR3 DNA follows: TGTGCCAGCAGCCCTGGGGCAACAGGGTTGAACACTGAAGCTTTCTTT. This translates into CASSPGATGLNTEAFF.

The chain has TRBV2 and TRBJ2-7; D uncertain. Germline CDR1 SNHLY, CDR2 FYNNEI. The germline V and J ends were trimmed by 4 bases and 4 bases, with 5 bases remaining between them. This CDR3 contains 11 residues. CDR3 protein: CASSALYEQYF. Here the CDR3 DNA reads TGTGCCAGCAGTGCCCTATACGAGCAGTACTTC.

The rearrangement uses TRBV5-1 and TRBJ2-7; 7 bases are a match to TRBD1. The CDR3 has 15 residues. The V gene end was trimmed by 3 bases and the J gene end by 5 bases; junction bases not matched to a gene: 11. Germline-derived CDR1 and CDR2 are SGHRS and YFSETQ. The chain's CDR3 is CASSWGTAPVNEQYF. Written as DNA, the CDR3 is TGCGCCAGCAGCTGGGGGACAGCCCCGGTCAACGAGCAGTACTTC.

The rearrangement uses TRBV5-1 and TRBJ2-2; 12 nucleotides line up with TRBD2. Per germline, CDR1 SGHRS and CDR2 YFSETQ. V was pared by 6 bases and J by 3 bases, with 3 bases of the junction left unmatched. The CDR3 consists of 15 residues. The CDR3 coding sequence is TGCGCCAGCACCGGGACTAGCGGGCACACCGGGGAGCTGTTTTTT. This gives the protein CASTGTSGHTGELFF.

The chain joins TRBV11-2 to TRBJ2-5; 12 bases align to TRBD2. The CDR3 loop spans 14 amino acids. Trimming cost V 4 bases and J 5 bases; bases outside gene matches: 2. CDR1 and CDR2 from the germline V gene are SGHAT and FQNNGV. The CDR3 is CASSYLAGGETQYF. The CDR3 DNA follows: TGTGCCAGCAGCTATCTAGCGGGGGGGGAGACCCAGTACTTC.

The chain joins TRBV10-2 to TRBJ2-3; 7 positions agree with TRBD2. V lost 6 bases, J lost 6 bases, and 9 bases stayed unmatched. The CDR3 length is 14 residues. Germline CDR1 is WSHSY and CDR2 is SAAADI. CDR3 DNA: TGCGCCAGCAGCCCGAGCGGGACTACGGATACGCAGTATTTT. Protein sequence: CASSPSGTTDTQYF.

The chain couples TRBV5-1 to TRBJ2-7; 10 bases agree with TRBD2. Losses at the gene ends were 5 bases for V and 6 bases for J; bases not matched to a gene: 11. The CDR3 spans 15 residues. Germline CDR1 SGHRS, CDR2 YFSETQ. CDR3: CASRPGAGGTLEQYF. CDR3 bases: TGCGCCAGCAGGCCGGGAGCGGGAGGGACCCTCGAGCAGTACTTC. The entire variable domain, with the rest obtained from reference TRBV5-1 and TRBJ2-7, is as follows: KAGVTQTPRYLIKTRGQQVTLSCSPISGHRSVSWYQQTPGQGLQFLFEYFSETQRNKGNFPGRFSGRQFSNSRSEMNVSTLELGDSALYLCASRPGAGGTLEQYFGPGTRLTVT.

The gene calls are TRBV5-1 and TRBJ2-7, with 11 bases aligning to TRBD1. This CDR3 has 14 amino acids. Trimming cost V 5 bases and J 2 bases; bases outside gene matches: 3. Germline V gives CDR1 SGHRS, CDR2 YFSETQ. The CDR3 spells CASRQGQGAYEQYF. The CDR3 nucleotides read TGCGCCAGCAGACAGGGACAGGGGGCCTACGAGCAGTACTTC.

The chain uses TRBV27 and TRBJ1-2, with 10 bases aligning to TRBD1. Trimming removed 3 bases from V and 4 bases from J; junction bases left unmatched: 5. Germline CDR1 and CDR2: MNHEY and SMNVEV (reference sequence). This CDR3 comprises 15 residues. The CDR3 here is CASSLGQGTSYGYTF. CDR3 nucleotide sequence: TGTGCCAGCAGTTTGGGACAGGGGACGTCCTATGGCTACACCTTC.